The TCR beta chain described here comes from a study of T cell responses to AZD1222 COVID-19 vaccine. Whole-study findings and limits: Rises in breadth and depth of Spike-specific TCRs came after two AZD1222 doses. Baseline seropositivity characterized only a handful of AZD1222 recipients.

Doses given second, at about 4 or about 12 weeks, were pooled. Trimming removed 1 base at V and 4 bases at J, with 12 bases between. This CDR3 contains 14 residues. Germline V gene data show CDR1 as SGDLS and CDR2 as YYNGEE. Assay: immunoSEQ multiplex PCR; the TCRdb copy retains only in-frame clones and omits some. The profile shows around 110,000 clones, approximately 90% of them singletons. Note on this clone: The antigen remains undetermined.

The J gene is TRBJ2-7, the V gene TRBV9; no definite D call. The sequenced sample was peripheral blood, obtained 28 days after the second AZD1222 dose. This TCR derives from an adult who received the AZD1222 COVID-19 vaccine. The CDR3 here is CASSVTLDGYEQYF. The DNA for the CDR3 is TGTGCCAGCAGCGTAACTTTAGACGGTTACGAGCAGTACTTC.